The T cell receptor beta chain under discussion was sequenced for a study of blood T cell repertoires in COVID-19. As originally analysed: Nucleated cell number was recorded as an estimate derived from reference gene primer amplification. TCRdb's table, derived via immunoSEQ multiplex PCR, lists solely in-frame clones and lacks some. V, J and clone size are taken as reported in that table, and D and trimming were inferred from the DNA itself. The sample carries tens of thousands of clones, more than 80% recorded once. V trimming: 6 bases; J trimming: 13 bases; junction bases outside the gene matches: 11. The CDR3 loop spans 12 amino acids. The germline gives CDR1 KGHSH, CDR2 LQKENI.

Sequenced input: peripheral blood. The V call is TRBV18, the J call TRBJ2-5; 7 bases map to TRBD1. The TCR comes from a man over 45 with COVID-19, enrolled during active disease. CDR3 loop: CASSPTGSYWYF. The CDR3 nucleotides are TGTGCCAGCTCTCCGACAGGGTCTTATTGGTACTTC.